This is a list of T cell receptor beta chains from one sample in a study of chemoradiotherapy in HPV16-positive cancers. The protocol was immunoSEQ multiplex PCR, while the TCRdb copy is restricted to in-frame clones and leaves out a portion. The sample comprises 7,500 to 9,000 clones, about 88% of which are singletons, and roughly 3.7% rests with the top ten. The input for sequencing was tumor tissue, taken from a patient who underwent chemoradiotherapy. The receptors stem from a human donor with HPV-associated anogenital cancer. Each CDR3 is given with its conserved first and last residue. The D gene is left open where the match is weak. A clone size is listed for some rows: how often the clone was seen (once, few, many), or a class if it is expanded.

J	size	V	D	DNA	CDR3
TRBJ1-1	-	TRBV27	TRBD1	TGTGCCAGTGGGACAGGGGGCTTGGGGAACACTGAAGCTTTCTTT	CASGTGGLGNTEAFF
TRBJ2-3	-	TRBV7-2	-	TGTGCCAGCAGCTCCTACCGGGGCTCATCAGATACGCAGTATTTT	CASSSYRGSSDTQYF
TRBJ1-2	-	TRBV5-1	TRBD1	TGCGCCAGCAGCTTGGCACAGGGGGTTGGACAAAGTGGAGGCTACACCTTC	CASSLAQGVGQSGGYTF
TRBJ1-4	-	TRBV27	-	TGTGCCAGCAGGGATGGGGGCCGGGAAAAACTGTTTTTT	CASRDGGREKLFF
TRBJ1-1	-	TRBV6-5	-	TGTGCCAGCAGTTTTAACAGGGAGAGGAACACTGAAGCTTTCTTT	CASSFNRERNTEAFF
TRBJ1-2	-	TRBV5-6	-	TGTGCCAGCAGCAACTCCATGGCGGGGTCTAACTATGGCTACACCTTC	CASSNSMAGSNYGYTF
TRBJ2-5	-	TRBV4-2	-	TGTGCCAGCAGCCAAGATAGGTCCGGCGGGGGCCTCCAAGAGACCCAGTACTTC	CASSQDRSGGGLQETQYF
TRBJ2-2	-	TRBV9	-	TGTGCCAGCAGCGTATGGGGAACCACCGGGGAGCTGTTTTTT	CASSVWGTTGELFF
TRBJ1-3	-	TRBV7-8	-	TGTGCCAGCAGCCAAATTGGGGGAAACACCATATATTTT	CASSQIGGNTIYF
TRBJ1-5	-	TRBV28	-	TGTGCCAGCAGTCCTATGTCCAAGCTTACAAATCAGCCCCAGCATTTT	CASSPMSKLTNQPQHF
TRBJ2-1	-	TRBV9	-	TGTGCCAGCAGTGACCCGGACTTGAGAGGGCAGTTCTTC	CASSDPDLRGQFF
TRBJ2-4	-	TRBV5-8	-	TGTGCCAGCAGCTTAGGTAGCTTTGGACGGCGATTAATAGCCAAAAACATTCAGTACTTC	CASSLGSFGRRLIAKNIQYF
TRBJ1-1	-	TRBV9	TRBD1	TGTGCCAGCAGCGTAGGGACAGGGGACACTTCGAACACTGAAGCTTTCTTT	CASSVGTGDTSNTEAFF
TRBJ2-1	-	TRBV5-1	-	TGCGCCAGCAGACCCGAAGCGGGCCGCTCCTACAATGAGCAGTTCTTC	CASRPEAGRSYNEQFF
TRBJ1-1	-	TRBV2	TRBD1	TGTGCCAGCAGCCAACAGGGGGCGAGCACTGAAGCTTTCTTT	CASSQQGASTEAFF
TRBJ1-1	-	TRBV7-2	TRBD1	TGTGCCAGCAGCCTCAGGCAGGGGGCAAACACTGAAGCTTTCTTT	CASSLRQGANTEAFF
TRBJ2-7	-	TRBV6-5	-	TGTGCCAGCAGTTACGGTGCTGGATACGAGCAGTACTTC	CASSYGAGYEQYF
TRBJ2-2	-	TRBV7-7	-	TGTGCTAGCAGCCCCAATCCCGGGGGCCAGAACACCGGGGAGCTGTTTTTT	CASSPNPGGQNTGELFF
TRBJ2-3	-	TRBV5-1	-	TGCGCCAGCAGCTTGCAACAGAAGGCAGATACGCAGTATTTT	CASSLQQKADTQYF
TRBJ2-3	-	TRBV20-1	-	TGCAGTGCTAGAGTCTCATATGGGCAGTATTTT	CSARVSYGQYF
TRBJ2-7	once	TRBV5-4	TRBD2	TGTGCCAGCAGCCCCGAAAGCGGGAGGCCCCCCTACGAGCAGTACTTC	CASSPESGRPPYEQYF
TRBJ1-4	-	TRBV19	-	TGTGCCAGTACCTGGGGGGGAGCAGAAGGTGAAAAACTGTTTTTT	CASTWGGAEGEKLFF
TRBJ1-2	-	TRBV6-1	-	TGTGCCAGCAGTGAAGGGCCAGGGAGGAACTATGGCTACACCTTC	CASSEGPGRNYGYTF
TRBJ1-5	-	TRBV6-1	TRBD1	TGTGCCAGCAGTGAAAGGACAGGGGGGGGACCCCAGCATTTT	CASSERTGGGPQHF
TRBJ2-1	-	TRBV15	-	TGTGCCACCAATGCGGACTGGGGGATCGGGGAGCAGTTCTTC	CATNADWGIGEQFF
TRBJ2-1	-	TRBV30	TRBD2	TGTGCCTGGAGTGTACTGTCCCCCGGCAAGCTAGCGGGATACAATGAGCAGTTCTTC	CAWSVLSPGKLAGYNEQFF
TRBJ1-1	-	TRBV5-1	TRBD1	TGCGCCAGCAGCTTGGTAGGGGGCCCCACTGAAGCTTTCTTT	CASSLVGGPTEAFF
TRBJ1-1	-	TRBV5-4	-	TGTGCCAGCAGCCCGGACAGACCTAACACTGAAGCTTTCTTT	CASSPDRPNTEAFF
TRBJ1-5	large	TRBV14	TRBD1	TGTGCCAGCAGCCAAGGCGGGGACAGGGTTGGAACTCAGCATTTT	CASSQGGDRVGTQHF
TRBJ2-1	-	TRBV6-1	-	TGTGCCAGCAGTGAAGGGGTGAGGAGGGGCCTATCCTACAATGAGCAGTTCTTC	CASSEGVRRGLSYNEQFF
TRBJ2-5	-	TRBV5-8	-	TGTGCCAGCAGCTCCCGCTCGGAAGAGACCCAGTACTTC	CASSSRSEETQYF
TRBJ2-3	-	TRBV23-1	TRBD1	TGCGCCAGCAGTCAATCGGACAGGGGGCTGTGGAATACGCAGTATTTT	CASSQSDRGLWNTQYF